Below, 20 T cell receptor beta chains from the same sample are listed, as sequenced in a study of blood T cells in healthy people across ages. A J-beta primer mix and a sample-barcoded 5' primer were used in a second PCR of about 7 to 12 cycles. TCRdb fed the 5' RACE reads into MiXCR, producing one record per CDR3 protein. Of around 600,000 distinct CDR3 sequences listed, roughly 48% are singletons. Sequencing was done on a sample of blood. The receptors stem from an elderly man in good health.

The V and J genes are TRBV20-1 and TRBJ1-1; TRBD1 is a possible D gene (6 bases). Trimming left V 2 bases short and J 4 bases short, with 20 bases between. The CDR3 is 16 residues long. Germline V gene sequence: CDR1 DFQATT, CDR2 SNEGSKA (reference sequence). The CDR3 sequence: CSARLRDNWRSTEAFF. The CDR3 nucleotides are TGCAGTGCTAGACTCCGGGACAACTGGAGGTCCACTGAAGCTTTCTTT.

The CDR3 loop reads CSAREDREAFF. DNA for the CDR3: TGCAGTGCTAGAGAGGACCGTGAAGCTTTCTTT. The rearrangement uses TRBV20-1 and TRBJ1-1; D is unresolved. The CDR3 is made up of 11 amino acids. Germline assignment: CDR1 DFQATT and CDR2 SNEGSKA (reference sequence). Trimming shortened V by 0 bases and J by 7 bases, and 6 bases separated the two germline ends.

This clonotype was seen a few times. The rearrangement joins TRBV7-2 to TRBJ2-7, with TRBD2 matching 8 bases. The CDR3 spans 16 residues. In germline, CDR1 is SGHTA, CDR2 FQGNSA. V lost 4 bases, J lost 0 bases, and 8 bases stayed unmatched. DNA for the CDR3: TGTGCCAGCAGCTCGATGCGACGGGAGGGCTCCTACGAGCAGTACTTC. It specifies CASSSMRREGSYEQYF.

This clonotype occurred many times. J is TRBJ2-3 and V is TRBV7-9; no firm D call. Per the germline V gene, CDR1 is SEHNR and CDR2 is FQNEAQ (reference sequence). V gave up 5 bases and J gave up 5 bases, with 11 bases separating them. The CDR3 loop spans 13 amino acids. Here the CDR3 DNA reads TGTGCCAGCAGCCCCCCGTCGAGAGATACGCAGTATTTT. It specifies CASSPPSRDTQYF.

In DNA form, the CDR3 reads TGTGCCAGCAGTTTTAACATTGCCTACGAGCAGTACTTC. Residues: CASSFNIAYEQYF. The rearrangement uses TRBV12-3 or TRBV12-4 and TRBJ2-7; no clear D. The CDR3 covers 13 residues. Trimming stripped 3 bases from V and 2 bases from J, with 8 bases between.

This clonotype was counted only a few times. This chain uses TRBV6-5 with TRBJ2-3; 11 bases match TRBD1. The CDR3 length is 15 residues. Germline values: CDR1 MNHEY, CDR2 SVGAGI. J lost 5 bases, V lost 4 bases, and 5 bases had no gene match. The chain's CDR3 is CASSSRTGGGDTQYF. The CDR3, as DNA: TGTGCCAGCAGTTCACGGACAGGGGGCGGAGATACGCAGTATTTT.

This clonotype was recorded a few times. V usage is TRBV28 and J usage is TRBJ2-7; D unclear. CDR3 length equals 11 residues. CDR1 MDHEN and CDR2 SYDVKM come from the germline V gene. Trimming took 4 bases from V and 7 from J, leaving 8 bases between them. The CDR3 DNA sequence: TGTGCCAGCAGTTCCCCTCGGGAGCAGTACTTC. Translation gives CASSSPREQYF.

The genes are TRBV20-1 and TRBJ2-5; D not certain. CDR1 DFQATT and CDR2 SNEGSKA come from the germline V gene (reference sequence). CDR3 length: 14 residues. V dropped 2 bases and J dropped 4 bases, with 14 bases sitting between them. The CDR3 sequence is CSARKRRWSETQYF. CDR3 coding DNA: TGCAGTGCTAGAAAACGACGGTGGTCAGAGACCCAGTACTTC.

This clonotype was seen a few times. The chain couples TRBV20-1 to TRBJ2-4; D remains ambiguous. Trimming shortened V by 3 bases and J by 6 bases, and 9 bases separated the two germline ends. Germline CDR1 and CDR2: DFQATT and SNEGSKA (reference sequence). There are 12 residues in the CDR3. DNA for the CDR3: TGCAGTGCTAGTGTGGTCCGAAACATTCAGTACTTC. Translating it yields CSASVVRNIQYF.

The chain couples TRBV9 to TRBJ2-3; no firm D call. Germline CDR1 and CDR2: SGDLS and YYNGEE. V lost 0 bases and J lost 6, with 14 bases in between. The CDR3 extends over 15 amino acids. The CDR3 reads CASSVAGVLTDTQYF. In DNA, the CDR3 is TGTGCCAGCAGCGTAGCTGGGGTGTTGACGGATACGCAGTATTTT.

Details on this clonotype: A much larger clone sits a single nucleotide away, making a read error possible. The CDR3 here is CAGSVSSGAGETQYF. DNA for the CDR3: TGCGCCGGCAGCGTTTCATCAGGGGCGGGAGAGACCCAGTACTTC. This chain uses TRBV4-3 with TRBJ2-5, with D maybe TRBD1 (6 bases). The CDR3 spans 15 residues. Per the germline V gene, CDR1 is LGHNA and CDR2 is YSLEER.

The CDR3 coding sequence is TGCAGTGCTGGTCAGACTAGCTGGGGCACAGATACGCAGTATTTT. It yields the protein CSAGQTSWGTDTQYF. The V call is TRBV20-1, the J call TRBJ2-3, with TRBD2 matching 7 bases. Germline V lookup: CDR1 DFQATT, CDR2 SNEGSKA (reference sequence). The CDR3 is made up of 15 amino acids. J was trimmed by 1 base and V by 5 bases; bases with no gene match: 9.

This chain joins TRBV7-9 and TRBJ2-7; 9 bases agree with TRBD1. After removal of 5 bases from V and 5 bases from J, the junction contained 10 bases not matched to a gene. Germline values: CDR1 SEHNR, CDR2 FQNEAQ (reference sequence). The CDR3 has 15 amino acids. CDR3 residues: CASSPAGTGTNEQYF. The CDR3 DNA reads TGTGCCAGCAGCCCGGCCGGGACAGGGACCAACGAGCAGTACTTC.

The genes are TRBV29-1 and TRBJ2-1; D gene unclear. Germline V gene lookup returns CDR1 SQVTM and CDR2 ANQGSEA. Between the trimmed V and J ends, which lost 4 bases and 4 bases, there was a span of 11 bases. The CDR3 totals 13 residues. CDR3 coding DNA: TGCAGCGTTGCCCCTATGGGGTACAATGAGCAGTTCTTC. Translation: CSVAPMGYNEQFF.

This clonotype was seen more than once but under ten times. The junction does not match germline at one end; this may be a read error. The CDR3 here is CSASRRPGQGSSNEQFF. DNA for the CDR3: TGCAGTGCTAGTCGCCGGCCGGGACAGGGTTCCTCCAATGAGCAGTTCTTC. The J gene is TRBJ2-1, the V gene TRBV20-1; TRBD1 matches at 9 bases. Germline CDR1 is DFQATT and CDR2 is SNEGSKA (reference sequence). CDR3 length equals 17 residues.

The chain combines TRBV3-1 with TRBJ2-7; D possibly corresponds to TRBD1 (5 bases). Germline V gene data show CDR1 as LGHDT and CDR2 as YNNKEL (reference sequence). The V gene lost 0 bases and the J gene lost 5 bases, with 8 bases spanning the gap. This CDR3 spans 13 amino acids. The CDR3 DNA reads as TGTGCCAGCAGCCAAGAGGCCAGGGACGAGCAGTACTTC. Translating gives CASSQEARDEQYF.

The V call is TRBV6-6, the J call TRBJ2-3, with D perhaps matching TRBD2 (5 bases). The V and J ends lost 5 bases and 2 bases respectively, with 14 bases between them. The CDR3 runs to 15 residues. Germline V lookup: CDR1 MNHNY, CDR2 SVGAGI (reference sequence). The CDR3 loop is CASSRGPSNTDTQYF. The CDR3 nucleotides read TGTGCCAGCAGTCGAGGGCCTAGCAACACAGATACGCAGTATTTT.

This rearrangement joins TRBV6-5 to TRBJ2-1; 8 nucleotides agree with TRBD1. This CDR3 is 15 amino acids long. With 5 bases clipped from V and 9 bases from J, the junction kept 12 bases outside the gene matches. Germline V CDR1 and CDR2: MNHEY, SVGAGI. The CDR3 is CASSLSRTGWAEQFF. The CDR3 DNA is TGTGCCAGCAGTCTTTCGAGGACAGGGTGGGCTGAGCAGTTCTTC.

This chain uses TRBV7-9 with TRBJ2-5; D is perhaps TRBD1 (6 bases). The germline V gene has CDR1 SEHNR and CDR2 FQNEAQ (reference sequence). This CDR3 has 15 amino acids. Trimming left V 5 bases short and J 1 base short, with 14 bases between. CDR3 loop: CASSPRDNGQETQYF. CDR3 nucleotide sequence: TGTGCCAGCAGCCCCCGGGACAATGGCCAAGAGACCCAGTACTTC.

CDR3 in DNA: TGTGCCAGCAGTTCCCGGACGGCAAGCTCTGGGGCCAACGTCCTGACTTTC. Translated, it gives CASSSRTASSGANVLTF. The chain has TRBV12-3 or TRBV12-4 and TRBJ2-6; D unresolved. V lost 4 bases and J 0 bases, leaving 13 bases between the germline ends. This CDR3 is built from 17 residues.